This passage covers 15 T cell receptor beta chains from one sample sequenced in a study of blood T cell repertoires in COVID-19 (dated by TCRdb to 2018 to 2021). Receptors were amplified or captured by the immunoSEQ multiplex PCR assay. TCRdb re-hosts the immuneACCESS table, in-frame sequences only. Its copies lack some clones; in the studies checked, an unresolved V gene accounts for under half of them, and the cause for the rest is not known. The sample table contains about 88,000 clones; only one count was recorded for more than 70% of them. The ten largest make up approximately 2.9% of the sample. Sequenced input: peripheral blood. The receptors come from a woman of 80 years or more with acute or convalescent COVID-19.

This clone was picked up one time. CDR3 nucleotide sequence: TGTGCCAGCAGCGTAATGACTAGCGGGGTAGGAGATACGCAGTATTTT. Its translation is CASSVMTSGVGDTQYF. This chain joins TRBV9 and TRBJ2-3; 11 positions match TRBD2. The CDR3 has 16 residues. Trimming removed 1 base from V and 5 bases from J; junction bases left unmatched: 6. Per the germline V gene, CDR1 is SGDLS and CDR2 is YYNGEE.

This clone was found once. CDR3 region: CASSLVGQTTNEKLFF. CDR3 sequence (DNA): TGTGCCAGCAGCTTAGTAGGACAAACAACTAATGAAAAACTGTTTTTT. The chain links TRBV7-2 to TRBJ1-4; D may be TRBD1 (5 bases). Looked up from germline, CDR1 is SGHTA and CDR2 is FQGNSA. There are 16 residues in the CDR3. Trimming removed 1 base at V and 0 bases at J, with 9 bases between.

This sequence joins TRBV4-1 and TRBJ2-5; a possible D gene is TRBD1 (7 bases). Trimming cost V 0 bases and J 5 bases, with 16 bases left between them. The CDR3 loop spans 16 amino acids. Germline lookup yields CDR1 MGHRA and CDR2 YSYEKL. In DNA, the CDR3 is TGCGCCAGCAGCCAAGAAGAGGAGGGGGCTAGGGAGACCCAGTACTTC. Its protein is CASSQEEEGARETQYF.

This chain joins TRBV4-3 and TRBJ2-5; D call uncertain. CDR3 size: 13 residues. Germline lookup yields CDR1 LGHNA and CDR2 YSLEER. The germline V and J ends were trimmed by 6 bases and 5 bases, with 13 bases remaining between them. The CDR3 nucleotides read TGCGCCAGCAGTCGAGCTAGGAGTGAGACCCAGTACTTC. Translation gives CASSRARSETQYF.

The rearrangement links TRBV7-2 to TRBJ1-1, with D unresolved. The V end lost 1 base, the J end lost 2 bases, and 14 bases lay between the germline ends. The CDR3 extends over 16 amino acids. CDR1 and CDR2 (germline): SGHTA, FQGNSA. The CDR3 spells CASSLVTVRGNTEAFF. The CDR3 coding sequence is TGTGCCAGCAGCTTAGTGACGGTCCGGGGAAACACTGAAGCTTTCTTT.

Note on this clone: In the same sample, other DNA sequences code for this CDR3. This chain connects TRBV4-1 to TRBJ2-3; 11 bases fit TRBD2. The V gene's germline CDR1 is MGHRA and CDR2 YSYEKL. V was clipped by 3 bases and J by 4 bases; unmatched bases: 3. The CDR3 runs 15 residues. CDR3 DNA: TGCGCCAGCAGCCAGGTAGCGGGAGGGCCAGATACGCAGTATTTT. Amino acid sequence: CASSQVAGGPDTQYF.

This clone has only one observation. The genes are TRBV28 and TRBJ2-1; TRBD2 agrees at 9 bases. V trimming: 3 bases; J trimming: 8 bases; junction bases outside the gene matches: 23. The CDR3 is 20 amino acids. Germline lookup yields CDR1 MDHEN and CDR2 SYDVKM. CDR3 nucleotides: TGTGCCAGCAGTTTCCCGCCCCCCTTTCCCAAGCGGGAGGAGGAATATGAGCAGTTCTTC. As protein: CASSFPPPFPKREEEYEQFF.

This clone was picked up a small number of times. V usage is TRBV18 and J usage is TRBJ1-1; D perhaps matches TRBD1 (6 bases). The CDR3 extends over 17 amino acids. The V end was cut by 1 base, the J end by 2 bases, with 17 bases between. Germline-derived CDR1 and CDR2 are KGHSH and LQKENI. The CDR3 loop is CASSPLSLPGHNTEAFF. CDR3 nucleotide sequence: TGTGCCAGCTCACCACTCTCTCTCCCGGGACACAACACTGAAGCTTTCTTT.

The CDR3 region is CASSLAGTGTYEQYF. CDR3 coding DNA: TGTGCCAGCAGTTTGGCAGGGACTGGAACCTACGAGCAGTACTTC. The chain carries TRBV28 and TRBJ2-7, with TRBD2 as a possible D gene (6 bases). Trimming removed 3 bases from V and 2 bases from J, with 14 bases in between. Germline lookup yields CDR1 MDHEN and CDR2 SYDVKM. The CDR3 has 15 amino acids.

This chain joins TRBV18 and TRBJ1-2, with unresolved D. CDR1 is KGHSH and CDR2 is LQKENI in the germline V gene. The CDR3 has 14 residues. V was pared by 3 bases and J by 8 bases, with 16 bases between. CDR3 sequence reads: CASSPLREPRGYTF. CDR3 DNA sequence: TGTGCCAGCTCACCGTTACGGGAACCCAGGGGCTACACCTTC. The whole variable domain, filled in from reference TRBV18 and TRBJ1-2, reads NAGVMQNPRHLVRRRGQEARLRCSPMKGHSHVYWYRQLPEEGLKFMVYLQKENIIDESGMPKERFSAEFPKEGPSILRIQQVVRGDSAAYFCASSPLREPRGYTFGSGTRLTVV.

This chain connects TRBV5-1 to TRBJ2-5; TRBD2 is a possible D gene (6 bases). V gave up 3 bases and J gave up 1 base, with 10 bases separating them. The germline gives CDR1 SGHRS, CDR2 YFSETQ. CDR3 size: 14 residues. As DNA, the CDR3 is TGCGCCAGCAGCTCCCCAGCGGGCCAAGAGACCCAGTACTTC. This translates into CASSSPAGQETQYF.

The J gene is TRBJ1-3, the V gene TRBV9; D remains ambiguous. Germline V gene data show CDR1 as SGDLS and CDR2 as YYNGEE. This CDR3 has 15 amino acids. V was trimmed by 0 bases and J by 4 bases, leaving 11 bases between them. This CDR3 reads CASSVDLAGGNTIYF. In DNA, the CDR3 is TGTGCCAGCAGCGTAGACCTGGCGGGAGGAAACACCATATATTTT.

J is TRBJ2-3 and V is TRBV11-3, with D possibly being TRBD2 (5 bases). The CDR3 totals 12 residues. V lost 8 bases to trimming and J lost 2 bases, with 8 bases between them. CDR1 and CDR2 from the germline V gene are SGHNT and YENEEA. The chain's CDR3 is CASSGNTDTQYF. DNA for the CDR3: TGTGCCAGCTCGGGAAACACAGATACGCAGTATTTT.

This clone showed up just once. V usage is TRBV10-3 and J usage is TRBJ1-5; 11 positions agree with TRBD1. The trim removed 5 bases at V and 5 bases at J, leaving 8 bases unmatched. The germline V gene encodes CDR1 ENHRY and CDR2 SYGVKD. CDR3 size: 16 residues. The CDR3 region has the DNA TGTGCCATCAGTTCATTGGACAGGGGGCTGGATCAGCCCCAGCATTTT. This gives the protein CAISSLDRGLDQPQHF.

The CDR3 loop reads CAWTPGTSGYYEQYF. CDR3 in DNA: TGTGCCTGGACTCCGGGGACTAGCGGATACTACGAGCAGTACTTC. The chain combines TRBV30 with TRBJ2-7; 11 bases are shared with TRBD2. Germline CDR1 and CDR2: GTSNPN and SVGIG (reference sequence). The trim removed 4 bases at V and 3 bases at J, leaving 8 bases unmatched. The CDR3 is made up of 15 amino acids.